Below are 31 T cell receptor beta chains sequenced from a single sample in a study of CD8 T cells in Susac syndrome. RNA, at roughly 0.5 to 1 ug, was reverse transcribed with random hexamers. TCRdb processed the immunoSEQ multiplex PCR reads anew with MiXCR; each CDR3 protein has one entry. The table lists about 300,000 distinct CDR3 sequences, roughly 85% of them singletons. Specimen: CD8+ T cells from PBMCs. These receptors were obtained from a human donor with multiple sclerosis.

A single count supports this clonotype. The chain employs TRBV6-5 and TRBJ2-1, with TRBD2 matching 10 bases. This CDR3 is 15 amino acids long. V lost 5 bases, J lost 4 bases, and 5 bases stayed unmatched. The germline CDR1 and CDR2 sequences are MNHEY and SVGAGI. The CDR3, as DNA: TGTGCCAGCAGTAAGACTAGCGGGCCTTACAATGAGCAGTTCTTC. Translation: CASSKTSGPYNEQFF.

The chain couples TRBV6-2 or TRBV6-3 to TRBJ2-7; 7 bases match TRBD1. The CDR3 loop spans 15 amino acids. Germline V CDR1 and CDR2: MNHEY, SVGEGT. Germline trimming cut 2 bases from V and 0 bases from J; bases unmatched to any gene: 4. CDR3 residues: CASSYHRGSSYEQYF. CDR3 DNA: TGTGCCAGCAGTTACCACAGGGGCAGCTCCTACGAGCAGTACTTC.

This clonotype appeared a single time. The gene calls are TRBV28 and TRBJ2-3; D might be TRBD1 (6 bases). The CDR3 spans 14 residues. Germline V gene lookup returns CDR1 MDHEN and CDR2 SYDVKM. Trimming stripped 8 bases from V and 3 bases from J, with 15 bases between. CDR3 coding DNA: TGTGCCAGCCAAAGGACCCAGGGGACAGATACGCAGTATTTT. It yields the protein CASQRTQGTDTQYF.

This CDR3 reads CASSLHPGENEKLFF. CDR3 bases: TGTGCCAGCAGCTTACACCCGGGAGAAAATGAAAAACTGTTTTTT. V and J are TRBV11-2 and TRBJ1-4, with D unclear. The CDR3 has 15 residues. Per the germline V gene, CDR1 is SGHAT and CDR2 is FQNNGV. Trimming removed 2 bases at V and 5 bases at J, with 12 bases between.

This chain links TRBV29-1 with TRBJ2-7, with unresolved D. Trimming took off 0 bases at V and 4 bases at J, with 10 bases between the two ends. Germline V gene lookup returns CDR1 SQVTM and CDR2 ANQGSEA. This CDR3 has 13 residues. In DNA form, the CDR3 reads TGCAGCGTTGAAGATGGGCTTGGGTACGAGCAGTACTTC. As protein: CSVEDGLGYEQYF.

This clonotype was found once. This rearrangement joins TRBV28 to TRBJ2-5; perhaps TRBD2 as D (6 bases). Germline CDR1 is MDHEN and CDR2 is SYDVKM. This CDR3 region has 15 residues. Trimming left V 3 bases short and J 6 bases short, with 17 bases between. The CDR3: CASSFGLAGPKTQYF. The CDR3 region has the DNA TGTGCCAGCAGTTTCGGTTTGGCGGGGCCGAAGACCCAGTACTTC. The full variable domain, completed using reference TRBV28 and TRBJ2-5, is DVKVTQSSRYLVKRTGEKVFLECVQDMDHENMFWYRQDPGLGLRLIYFSYDVKMKEKGDIPEGYSVSREKKERFSLILESASTNQTSMYLCASSFGLAGPKTQYFGPGTRLLVL.

The V and J genes are TRBV11-2 and TRBJ2-1, with TRBD2 identical over 13 bases. The CDR3 totals 17 residues. V gave up 2 bases and J gave up 2 bases; unmatched junction bases: 3. The V gene's germline CDR1 is SGHAT and CDR2 FQNNGV. In nucleotides, the CDR3 is TGTGCCAGCAGCTTATCTACTAGCGGGAGGGCCTACAATGAGCAGTTCTTC. Protein: CASSLSTSGRAYNEQFF.

CDR3 DNA: TGCGCCAGCAGCTGGACAGGGATCTACAATGAGCAGTTCTTC. Translated, it gives CASSWTGIYNEQFF. The chain has TRBV5-1 and TRBJ2-1, with TRBD1 identical over 8 bases. Trimming at V came to 3 bases and at J to 3 bases, leaving 2 bases not matched to a gene. Germline assignment: CDR1 SGHRS and CDR2 YFSETQ. CDR3 length equals 14 residues.

V and J are TRBV19 and TRBJ2-1; the D is unclear. The germline CDR1 and CDR2 sequences are LNHDA and SQIVND (reference sequence). The CDR3 is 15 amino acids. Trimming pared 5 bases from V and 0 bases from J, leaving 11 bases between. As DNA, the CDR3 is TGTGCCAGTAGTGCGGACGGTAGCTCCTACAATGAGCAGTTCTTC. Translated, it gives CASSADGSSYNEQFF.

The chain joins TRBV7-9 to TRBJ1-5; no clear D gene. Trimming cost V 6 bases and J 6 bases, with 9 bases left between them. This CDR3 contains 12 residues. Germline V gives CDR1 SEHNR, CDR2 FQNEAQ (reference sequence). CDR3 in amino acids: CASRREGQPQHF. CDR3 nucleotide sequence: TGTGCCAGCAGAAGAGAGGGTCAGCCCCAGCATTTT.

CDR3: CASSYEGGPALYNEQFF. CDR3 bases: TGTGCCAGCAGTTACGAGGGGGGTCCCGCGCTCTACAATGAGCAGTTCTTC. The genes are TRBV6-5 and TRBJ2-1; D is perhaps TRBD1 or TRBD2 (6 bases each). The CDR3 totals 17 residues. Germline CDR1 MNHEY, CDR2 SVGAGI. Trimming took 2 bases from V and 3 from J, leaving 17 bases between them.

The CDR3 region is CASSEGGTTRTMNTEAFF. The CDR3 region has the DNA TGCGCCAGCAGTGAAGGTGGGACCACGAGGACGATGAACACTGAAGCTTTCTTT. This sequence joins TRBV10-1 and TRBJ1-1, with D possibly being TRBD1 (5 bases). Germline assignment: CDR1 WNHNN and CDR2 SYGVQD (reference sequence). The CDR3 extends over 18 amino acids. Trimming left V 3 bases short and J 0 bases short, with 20 bases between.

The chain couples TRBV19 to TRBJ2-1, with unresolved D. V lost 5 bases to trimming and J lost 8 bases, with 13 bases between them. The germline V gene has CDR1 LNHDA and CDR2 SQIVND (reference sequence). The CDR3 runs to 13 residues. This CDR3 is CASSPFGFDEQFF. The CDR3 nucleotides are TGTGCCAGTAGTCCTTTTGGTTTCGATGAGCAGTTCTTC.

The chain employs TRBV19 and TRBJ1-1, with D perhaps matching TRBD1 (6 bases). This CDR3 is 15 amino acids long. Germline V gene sequence: CDR1 LNHDA, CDR2 SQIVND (reference sequence). Deletions cut 7 bases from V and 0 bases from J, with 15 bases between. The CDR3, as DNA: TGTGCCAGTAACCCCGACAGGTTTATGAACACTGAAGCTTTCTTT. It codes for CASNPDRFMNTEAFF.

The chain employs TRBV13 and TRBJ1-4; D gene uncertain. The germline V and J ends were trimmed by 1 base and 4 bases, with 7 bases remaining between them. The CDR3 runs to 14 residues. Germline CDR1 PRHDT, CDR2 FYEKMQ (reference sequence). CDR3 in amino acids: CASSLASFNEKLFF. The CDR3 DNA reads TGTGCCAGCAGCTTAGCGTCTTTTAATGAAAAACTGTTTTTT.

The chain carries TRBV5-4 and TRBJ1-4; D is undetermined. Germline values: CDR1 SGHNT, CDR2 YYREEE (reference sequence). Between the trimmed V and J ends, which lost 1 base and 5 bases, there was a span of 9 bases. The CDR3 loop spans 14 amino acids. Here the CDR3 reads CASSLMPGNEKLFF. CDR3 coding DNA: TGTGCCAGCAGCTTGATGCCGGGCAATGAAAAACTGTTTTTT. Supplemented by reference TRBV5-4 and TRBJ1-4, the full variable domain reads ETGVTQSPTHLIKTRGQQVTLRCSSQSGHNTVSWYQQALGQGPQFIFQYYREEENGRGNFPPRFSGLQFPNYSSELNVNALELDDSALYLCASSLMPGNEKLFFGSGTQLSVL.

This clonotype was counted between two and nine times. The chain links TRBV20-1 to TRBJ2-3; 11 nucleotides align to TRBD2. The CDR3 spans 15 residues. From germline, CDR1 is DFQATT and CDR2 SNEGSKA (reference sequence). Germline trimming cut 6 bases from V and 2 bases from J; bases unmatched to any gene: 7. The CDR3 bases are TGCAGTGCCTCGACTAGCGGGGCTTCCACAGATACGCAGTATTTT. As protein: CSASTSGASTDTQYF.

This chain uses TRBV19 with TRBJ2-1; 11 bases match TRBD2. Germline V gene data show CDR1 as LNHDA and CDR2 as SQIVND (reference sequence). The CDR3 runs to 17 residues. V was clipped by 5 bases and J by 0 bases; unmatched bases: 6. Written as DNA, the CDR3 is TGTGCCAGTAGTTCTTCTAGCGGGAGGATCTCCTACAATGAGCAGTTCTTC. It codes for CASSSSSGRISYNEQFF.

V gene TRBV6-5 combines with J gene TRBJ2-1, with D tentatively TRBD2 (6 bases). Looked up from germline, CDR1 is MNHEY and CDR2 is SVGAGI. V was shortened by 6 bases and J by 0 bases, with 12 bases between the two germline ends. The CDR3 runs 15 residues. CDR3 residues: CASSRGLTSYNEQFF. In DNA, the CDR3 is TGTGCCAGCAGCCGGGGACTGACCTCCTACAATGAGCAGTTCTTC.

This clonotype was counted only a few times. This chain joins TRBV2 and TRBJ2-7; TRBD1 aligns across 10 bases. Germline V gene lookup returns CDR1 SNHLY and CDR2 FYNNEI. Trimming removed 6 bases from V and 6 bases from J; junction bases left unmatched: 5. This CDR3 has 13 amino acids. The CDR3 DNA is TGTGCCAGCAGGGCCGGGACAGGGGCCGAGCAGTACTTC. This gives the protein CASRAGTGAEQYF.

The gene calls are TRBV5-4 and TRBJ2-5; 7 nucleotides agree with TRBD2. The V and J ends lost 1 base and 2 bases, in that order; junction bases with no gene match: 8. CDR1 and CDR2 (germline): SGHNT, YYREEE (reference sequence). CDR3 length: 16 residues. The CDR3 loop is CASSLSPTSVQETQYF. In nucleotides, the CDR3 is TGTGCCAGCAGCTTGTCCCCTACTAGCGTACAAGAGACCCAGTACTTC.

The chain uses TRBV12-3 or TRBV12-4 and TRBJ2-7, with 8 positions matching TRBD2. CDR3 size: 15 residues. The V segment lost 0 bases and the J segment 3 bases; nucleotides outside the gene matches: 4. The CDR3 bases are TGTGCCAGCAGTTTAGCTACTAGCGGACTCTACGAGCAGTACTTC. This translates into CASSLATSGLYEQYF.

This clonotype appeared a single time. The V call is TRBV30, the J call TRBJ2-7; D gene ambiguous. The CDR3 consists of 13 residues. In germline, CDR1 is GTSNPN, CDR2 SVGIG (reference sequence). With 2 bases removed from V and 1 base from J, the gap between germline ends came to 9 bases. CDR3 in amino acids: CAWSLDASYEQYF. The DNA of the CDR3 is TGTGCCTGGAGTCTAGATGCTTCCTACGAGCAGTACTTC.

The rearrangement uses TRBV30 and TRBJ2-7; 7 bases line up with TRBD1. V shed 4 bases, J shed 4 bases, and the junction held 7 bases outside the gene matches. This CDR3 has 13 amino acids. Germline V gene data show CDR1 as GTSNPN and CDR2 as SVGIG (reference sequence). The CDR3 sequence is CAWTPTGSYEQYF. The CDR3, as DNA: TGTGCCTGGACCCCGACAGGGTCGTACGAGCAGTACTTC.

The V call is TRBV19, the J call TRBJ1-5; TRBD1 aligns across 7 bases. With V trimmed by 6 bases and J by 7 bases, 3 bases remained unmatched. Germline loops: CDR1 LNHDA, CDR2 SQIVND (reference sequence). This CDR3 has 12 residues. DNA for the CDR3: TGTGCCAGTAGGACAGGGCTCCAGCCCCAGCATTTT. This gives the protein CASRTGLQPQHF.

This clonotype was seen only once. The chain carries TRBV19 and TRBJ2-7; TRBD2 matches 12 bases. Germline V lookup: CDR1 LNHDA, CDR2 SQIVND (reference sequence). With 5 bases clipped from V and 4 bases from J, the junction kept 6 bases outside the gene matches. This CDR3 is 15 amino acids long. The CDR3 bases are TGTGCCAGTAGTGACCGACTAGCGGGAGTGTACGAGCAGTACTTC. The encoded protein is CASSDRLAGVYEQYF.

J is TRBJ1-1 and V is TRBV10-3; tentatively, D is TRBD1 (5 bases). The CDR3 is 15 residues long. Germline assignment: CDR1 ENHRY and CDR2 SYGVKD. V lost 2 bases, J lost 5 bases, and 15 bases lay in between. DNA for the CDR3: TGTGCCATCAGTGAGGGGGCGGGACTGTGGACTGAAGCTTTCTTT. Residues: CAISEGAGLWTEAFF.

The chain employs TRBV20-1 and TRBJ2-2; 9 positions agree with TRBD2. After removal of 3 bases from V and 0 bases from J, the junction contained 11 bases not matched to a gene. The CDR3 sequence is 18 residues long. Germline CDR1 is DFQATT and CDR2 is SNEGSKA (reference sequence). The CDR3 here is CSARIAAGGLANTGELFF. The CDR3 nucleotides read TGCAGTGCTAGGATCGCAGCGGGAGGACTCGCGAACACCGGGGAGCTGTTTTTT.

This rearrangement joins TRBV25-1 to TRBJ2-5; D may match TRBD1 or TRBD2 (6 bases each). The CDR3 is 14 amino acids. Germline CDR1 and CDR2: MGHDK and SYGVNS. V shed 5 bases and J shed 5 bases, with 15 bases lying between them. This chain's CDR3 is CASSPGAGLETQYF. In DNA, the CDR3 is TGTGCCAGCAGTCCGGGGGCGGGTTTGGAGACCCAGTACTTC.

This sequence joins TRBV6-1 and TRBJ2-5, with 8 bases aligning to TRBD2. Germline lookup yields CDR1 MNHNS and CDR2 SASEGT. This CDR3 has 16 residues. V trimming: 0 bases; J trimming: 3 bases; junction bases outside the gene matches: 6. The CDR3 sequence is CASSEAEGLGEETQYF. CDR3 DNA sequence: TGTGCCAGCAGTGAAGCCGAGGGACTAGGAGAAGAGACCCAGTACTTC.

This chain joins TRBV3-1 and TRBJ1-5, with 8 positions matching TRBD1. Germline lookup yields CDR1 LGHDT and CDR2 YNNKEL (reference sequence). The CDR3 contains 14 residues. V lost 6 bases to trimming and J lost 5 bases; unmatched junction nucleotides: 6. This CDR3 reads CASSPGQVDQPQHF. The CDR3 DNA is TGTGCCAGCAGTCCGGGACAGGTGGATCAGCCCCAGCATTTT.